Presented here are 10 T cell receptor beta chains from one specimen sequenced in a study of cytomegalovirus exposure and HLA in healthy donors. Primers: 60 Vbeta forward and 13 Jbeta reverse. Data came from immunoSEQ multiplex PCR; TCRdb stores just in-frame clones and leaves some out. The table includes about 93,000 clones, less than 80% detected once. The sample was PBMCs. The receptors were sampled from a woman between 40 and 50 years old in good health and CMV-seronegative.

Of note for this clone: One end of the junction fails to match germline, which may point to a read error. The chain joins TRBV7-7 to TRBJ2-5; tentative D call: TRBD2 (6 bases). This CDR3 is 15 amino acids long. The germline V gene encodes CDR1 SSHAT and CDR2 FNYEAQ (reference sequence). CDR3 nucleotide sequence: TGTGCTAGCAGCTTAGGGGCGGGAAAGCAAGAGACCCAGTACTTC. Residues: CASSLGAGKQETQYF.

This chain uses TRBV27 with TRBJ2-7, with TRBD1 matching 8 bases. Germline CDR1 reads MNHEY; CDR2 reads SMNVEV (reference sequence). The CDR3 covers 13 residues. V shed 5 bases and J 3 bases; nucleotides not matched to a gene: 3. Written as DNA, the CDR3 is TGTGCCAGCAGTCCGGGACAGGACTACGAGCAGTACTTC. This gives the protein CASSPGQDYEQYF.

The chain joins TRBV11-2 to TRBJ1-5; D gene unclear. CDR1 and CDR2 (germline): SGHAT, FQNNGV. V shed 0 bases and J shed 5 bases, with 8 bases lying between them. CDR3 length: 14 amino acids. In DNA form, the CDR3 reads TGTGCCAGCAGCTTAGATCCGGGTGATCAGCCCCAGCATTTT. This gives the protein CASSLDPGDQPQHF.

The chain couples TRBV19 to TRBJ1-4; perhaps TRBD1 as D (5 bases). CDR1 is LNHDA and CDR2 is SQIVND in the germline V gene (reference sequence). Trimming took 6 bases from V and 7 from J, leaving 18 bases between them. This CDR3 is built from 15 residues. The CDR3 reads CASSLSGFSGEKLFF. The CDR3 DNA follows: TGTGCCAGTAGCCTTTCAGGGTTTTCGGGTGAAAAACTGTTTTTT.

The gene calls are TRBV5-6 and TRBJ1-2; D gene unclear. CDR1 and CDR2 from the germline V gene are SGHDT and YYEEEE. This CDR3 has 13 residues. Trimming removed 2 bases at V and 4 bases at J, with 9 bases between. CDR3 nucleotides: TGTGCCAGCAGCTTAAAATCGGGCTATGGCTACACCTTC. Amino acids: CASSLKSGYGYTF.

V gene TRBV30 combines with J gene TRBJ2-1, with D possibly TRBD1 on 6 matching bases. V lost 4 bases and J 8 bases, leaving 15 bases between the germline ends. The CDR3 totals 13 residues. Germline V lookup: CDR1 GTSNPN, CDR2 SVGIG (reference sequence). CDR3 residues: CAWTGGQFDEQFF. The CDR3 DNA reads as TGTGCCTGGACAGGCGGACAGTTCGATGAGCAGTTCTTC.

Here the CDR3 DNA reads TGTGCCAGCTCACCCGTCCCGGGACAGGGAGCAAGGACCGGGGAGCTGTTTTTT. This gives the protein CASSPVPGQGARTGELFF. The chain couples TRBV18 to TRBJ2-2, with 9 bases identical to TRBD1. This CDR3 comprises 18 residues. Germline CDR1 KGHSH, CDR2 LQKENI. J was trimmed by 5 bases and V by 3 bases; bases with no gene match: 13.

This clone came up a few times. The chain uses TRBV27 and TRBJ2-1, with 8 bases aligning to TRBD2. The trim removed 6 bases at V and 7 bases at J, leaving 5 bases unmatched. This CDR3 is 13 amino acids long. CDR1 and CDR2 from the germline V gene are MNHEY and SMNVEV (reference sequence). CDR3 amino acids: CASSTGTSNEQFF. CDR3 nucleotide sequence: TGTGCCAGCAGCACCGGGACTAGTAATGAGCAGTTCTTC.

This clone occurred once. The CDR3 sequence is CASSKGMPGGTGNTIYF. CDR3 in DNA: TGTGCCAGCAGCAAAGGGATGCCTGGGGGCACCGGAAACACCATATATTTT. The chain combines TRBV5-4 with TRBJ1-3; a weak D match, TRBD1 (6 bases). Germline loops: CDR1 SGHNT, CDR2 YYREEE (reference sequence). The V gene lost 4 bases and the J gene lost 4 bases, with 21 bases spanning the gap. This CDR3 is built from 17 residues.

The chain combines TRBV7-6 with TRBJ2-7, with TRBD1 matching 7 bases. Germline assignment: CDR1 SGHVS and CDR2 FNYEAQ. With V trimmed by 2 bases and J by 3 bases, 1 base remained unmatched. The length of the CDR3 is 13 residues. The CDR3 sequence is CASSLRTGYEQYF. The DNA of the CDR3 is TGTGCCAGCAGCTTAAGGACAGGCTACGAGCAGTACTTC.